The next 5 T cell receptor beta chains were all read from a single sample in a study of cytomegalovirus exposure and HLA in healthy donors. The PCR had 60 Vbeta and 13 Jbeta primers. Clones were sequenced by immunoSEQ multiplex PCR, and TCRdb holds only the in-frame ones, with some missing. Among around 130,000 clones listed, over 75% were seen once. The source material was PBMCs. Receptors originate from a boy younger than 18 in good health and CMV-seronegative.

The chain couples TRBV5-6 to TRBJ1-2; no firm D call. The CDR3 is 15 residues long. Germline V gene lookup returns CDR1 SGHDT and CDR2 YYEEEE. The ends were cut back, 6 bases at V and 0 bases at J, with 15 bases in the middle. CDR3 protein: CASILNPGSNYGYTF. The CDR3 DNA reads TGTGCCAGCATCTTAAACCCGGGATCTAACTATGGCTACACCTTC.

This clone was counted between two and nine times. This rearrangement joins TRBV6-5 to TRBJ1-1, with 7 bases that match TRBD1. The CDR3 has 14 amino acids. V lost 6 bases to trimming and J lost 4 bases; unmatched junction nucleotides: 8. The V gene's germline CDR1 is MNHEY and CDR2 SVGAGI. Here the CDR3 reads CASRTTGQVTEAFF. CDR3 nucleotides: TGTGCCAGCAGAACCACCGGACAGGTCACTGAAGCTTTCTTT.

The genes are TRBV29-1 and TRBJ1-1, with D possibly TRBD1 on 5 matching bases. With 2 bases removed from V and 4 bases from J, the gap between germline ends came to 17 bases. The CDR3 contains 15 residues. Germline V CDR1 and CDR2: SQVTM, ANQGSEA. CDR3 in amino acids: CSVEFRRRGGTEAFF. CDR3 nucleotides: TGCAGCGTTGAATTCCGCCGACGGGGGGGCACTGAAGCTTTCTTT.

The chain joins TRBV15 to TRBJ1-4, with D uncertain. This CDR3 is built from 16 residues. V was cut by 0 bases and J by 7 bases, with 15 bases left in between. CDR1 and CDR2 (germline): LNHNV, YYDKDF (reference sequence). In DNA, the CDR3 is TGTGCCACCAGCAGAGAGGCGGTGTTGGTCGTTGAAAAACTGTTTTTT. Its translation: CATSREAVLVVEKLFF. The full variable domain, rest sourced from reference TRBV15 and TRBJ1-4, is DAMVIQNPRYQVTQFGKPVTLSCSQTLNHNVMYWYQQKSSQAPKLLFHYYDKDFNNEADTPDNFQSRRPNTSFCFLDIRSPGLGDTAMYLCATSREAVLVVEKLFFGSGTQLSVL.

This clone has more than one count but fewer than ten. This CDR3 reads CASSPQPNTEAFF. CDR3 nucleotide sequence: TGTGCCAGCAGCCCACAGCCGAACACTGAAGCTTTCTTT. The rearrangement joins TRBV7-3 to TRBJ1-1; no reliable D call. V was shortened by 5 bases and J by 1 base, with 8 bases between the two germline ends. Germline loops: CDR1 SGHTA, CDR2 FQGTGA. The CDR3 is 13 amino acids.